This note documents a single TCR beta chain sequence. Its antigen is not known. The same CDR3 can be traced to other DNA sequences in this sample. The sample is drawn from a study of T cell responses to AZD1222 COVID-19 vaccine. Germline lookup yields CDR1 SGHTA and CDR2 FQGNSA. Trimming pared 2 bases from V and 4 bases from J, leaving 7 bases between. The CDR3 is 13 amino acids. Sequencing used immunoSEQ multiplex PCR; TCRdb keeps in-frame clones, though not all of them. This table holds about 140,000 clones, under 95% found once. General study findings and limits: The study sampled repertoires only after the peak T cell response. In the spike-specific TCR repertoire, nearly half reportedly target unmutated variant regions. Spike-wide coverage was observed for vaccine-associated CD4 TCRs, with dominant responses at 160-218 and 743-854.

The chain combines TRBV7-2 with TRBJ2-3, with D hard to call. The clonotype was recovered from an adult who received the MenACWY meningococcal vaccine as a control. The specimen comprised peripheral blood, sampled 28 days after the second dose of the MenACWY control vaccine. The CDR3 here is CASSLSRADTQYF. The CDR3 DNA sequence: TGTGCCAGCAGCTTATCTAGAGCAGATACGCAGTATTTT.